This T cell receptor (beta chain) is from a study of cytomegalovirus exposure and HLA in healthy donors. Study-wide points: A list of 150 to 200 TCR beta chains associated with cytomegalovirus was given.

This CDR3 spans 15 amino acids. Deletions cut 2 bases from V and 8 bases from J, with 16 bases between. CDR1 MNHNS and CDR2 SASEGT come from the germline V gene. The PCR employed 60 Vbeta primers together with 13 Jbeta primers. The table came from immunoSEQ multiplex PCR; TCRdb's copy has only in-frame clones and leaves some out. The table shows about 190,000 clones, with roughly 81% occurring only once. Concerning this clone itself: What it recognizes is unknown.

The TCR sequence derives from a woman younger than 45 in good health and CMV-seropositive. This chain uses TRBV6-1 with TRBJ1-3, with D perhaps TRBD1 (5 bases). The sequencing sample was made of PBMCs. The CDR3 bases are TGTGCCAGCAGTGAACTCCGACAGCTTCCCTACACCATATATTTT. As protein: CASSELRQLPYTIYF.